These 13 T cell receptor beta chains share one sample of origin, sequenced in a study of T-cell reconstitution after alpha-beta-depleted transplantation in children. Researchers prepared the TCRbeta library using unique molecular identifiers, the study reports. TCRdb reanalysed the PCR reads using MiXCR and keeps one entry per CDR3 protein. The table has 540,000 or so distinct CDR3 sequences, about 23% seen once; the top ten hold 12% to 15%. The sample was PBMCs, mostly from graft donor cells, taken 360 days after TCRalphabeta/CD19-depleted stem cell transplant. The receptor set was obtained from a boy less than two years old who had a stem cell transplant for acute myeloid leukemia, so the T cells may come from the graft donor.

In its sample, this clonotype was seen many times. CDR3 residues: CSVVVDRADTQYF. DNA for the CDR3: TGCAGCGTCGTGGTGGACAGGGCAGATACGCAGTATTTT. The V call is TRBV29-1, the J call TRBJ2-3; the match to TRBD1 covers 8 bases. Germline CDR1 and CDR2: SQVTM and ANQGSEA. The CDR3 runs 13 residues. V was clipped by 6 bases and J by 4 bases; unmatched bases: 6.

The chain uses TRBV20-1 and TRBJ2-3, with D perhaps assigned TRBD1 or TRBD2 (5 bases each). Germline loops: CDR1 DFQATT, CDR2 SNEGSKA (reference sequence). This CDR3 has 16 amino acids. V was cut by 0 bases and J by 4 bases, with 17 bases left in between. CDR3 nucleotides: TGCAGTGCTAGAGATCTAGCCAGGGATTTCTCAGATACGCAGTATTTT. It translates to CSARDLARDFSDTQYF.

This clonotype showed up many times. This chain uses TRBV20-1 with TRBJ2-1, with 8 bases lining up with TRBD2. Looked up from germline, CDR1 is DFQATT and CDR2 is SNEGSKA (reference sequence). This CDR3 contains 14 residues. After removal of 1 base from V and 8 bases from J, the junction contained 7 bases not matched to a gene. The DNA for the CDR3 is TGCAGTGCTAGAGTTGCGGGACTAGTATATGAGCAGTTCTTC. Translation: CSARVAGLVYEQFF.

CDR3 sequence: CASSLEYRDTEAFF. CDR3 nucleotides: TGTGCCAGCAGTTTAGAGTACAGGGACACTGAAGCTTTCTTT. The rearrangement links TRBV12-3 or TRBV12-4 to TRBJ1-1; a weak D match, TRBD1 (6 bases). The CDR3 is 14 residues long. V was clipped by 1 base and J by 3 bases, with 9 bases between them.

Only one count was recorded for this clonotype. The genes are TRBV7-9 and TRBJ1-3; D ambiguous. The CDR3 runs 11 residues. V dropped 5 bases and J dropped 3 bases, with 2 bases sitting between them. The germline CDR1 and CDR2 sequences are SEHNR and FQNEAQ (reference sequence). Here the CDR3 reads CASSRGNTIYF. CDR3 DNA: TGTGCCAGCAGCCGTGGAAACACCATATATTTT.

This clonotype came up a few times. V is TRBV12-3 or TRBV12-4 and J is TRBJ1-5; 8 positions agree with TRBD1. Trimming removed 5 bases from V and 2 bases from J; junction bases left unmatched: 8. CDR3 length equals 16 residues. The CDR3 region has the DNA TGTGCCAGCAGTCCCTTCGGACAGGGAGGCAATCAGCCCCAGCATTTT. Amino acid sequence: CASSPFGQGGNQPQHF.

This clonotype was detected only a few times. J is TRBJ2-2 and V is TRBV10-3; D is perhaps TRBD2 (5 bases). The CDR3 spans 13 residues. V dropped 3 bases and J dropped 6 bases, with 8 bases sitting between them. Germline lookup yields CDR1 ENHRY and CDR2 SYGVKD. CDR3 protein: CAISEKEAGELFF. In nucleotides, the CDR3 is TGTGCCATCAGTGAAAAGGAGGCCGGGGAGCTGTTTTTT.

The count of this clonotype is one. This chain uses TRBV5-1 with TRBJ1-1; the match to TRBD1 covers 7 bases. Trimming took 0 bases from V and 8 from J; bases not matched to a gene: 19. Germline V gene sequence: CDR1 SGHRS, CDR2 YFSETQ. The length of the CDR3 is 18 residues. CDR3 nucleotide sequence: TGCGCCAGCAGCTTGGGAAGGTCCGCCGACAGGGTATTAAGCGAAGCTTTCTTT. Translated, it gives CASSLGRSADRVLSEAFF.

This clonotype was observed a few times. The genes are TRBV25-1 and TRBJ1-2; D is unresolved. The CDR3 contains 14 residues. Germline V gene sequence: CDR1 MGHDK, CDR2 SYGVNS. V dropped 5 bases and J dropped 6 bases, with 16 bases sitting between them. As DNA, the CDR3 is TGTGCCAGCAGTCCCGCGGACCTTCTTCATGGCTACACCTTC. Protein sequence: CASSPADLLHGYTF.

This clonotype was seen many times. V gene TRBV27 combines with J gene TRBJ2-7; maybe TRBD1 (5 bases). This CDR3 has 16 amino acids. V shed 0 bases and J shed 2 bases, with 14 bases lying between them. The germline CDR1 and CDR2 sequences are MNHEY and SMNVEV (reference sequence). CDR3 in DNA: TGTGCCAGCAGTTTATCCGGACAACAATTTCCCTACGAGCAGTACGTC. Translating gives CASSLSGQQFPYEQYV.

This chain links TRBV15 with TRBJ2-1, with a possible D match to TRBD1 (7 bases). The length of the CDR3 is 17 residues. Germline CDR1 LNHNV, CDR2 YYDKDF (reference sequence). V lost 3 bases to trimming and J lost 0 bases, with 15 bases between them. CDR3 coding DNA: TGTGCCACCAGCAGGGAGGGGGCGGTGAGCTCCTACAATGAGCAGTTCTTC. Protein: CATSREGAVSSYNEQFF.

This clonotype was observed a few times. The chain employs TRBV12-3 or TRBV12-4 and TRBJ2-1; TRBD2 aligns across 13 bases. The CDR3 spans 16 residues. The ends lost 6 bases at V and 4 bases at J; junction bases unmatched: 6. The CDR3 sequence is CASSRLAGGYYNEQFF. CDR3 DNA: TGTGCCAGCAGCCGACTAGCGGGGGGCTATTACAATGAGCAGTTCTTC.

This rearrangement joins TRBV5-1 to TRBJ1-1; D gene ambiguous. Germline V gives CDR1 SGHRS, CDR2 YFSETQ. CDR3 length: 13 residues. The germline V and J ends were trimmed by 6 bases and 3 bases, with 12 bases remaining between them. The CDR3 loop is CASKSREDTEAFF. The CDR3 region has the DNA TGCGCCAGCAAATCTAGGGAGGACACTGAAGCTTTCTTT. The whole variable domain, remainder taken from reference TRBV5-1 and TRBJ1-1, is KAGVTQTPRYLIKTRGQQVTLSCSPISGHRSVSWYQQTPGQGLQFLFEYFSETQRNKGNFPGRFSGRQFSNSRSEMNVSTLELGDSALYLCASKSREDTEAFFGQGTRLTVV.